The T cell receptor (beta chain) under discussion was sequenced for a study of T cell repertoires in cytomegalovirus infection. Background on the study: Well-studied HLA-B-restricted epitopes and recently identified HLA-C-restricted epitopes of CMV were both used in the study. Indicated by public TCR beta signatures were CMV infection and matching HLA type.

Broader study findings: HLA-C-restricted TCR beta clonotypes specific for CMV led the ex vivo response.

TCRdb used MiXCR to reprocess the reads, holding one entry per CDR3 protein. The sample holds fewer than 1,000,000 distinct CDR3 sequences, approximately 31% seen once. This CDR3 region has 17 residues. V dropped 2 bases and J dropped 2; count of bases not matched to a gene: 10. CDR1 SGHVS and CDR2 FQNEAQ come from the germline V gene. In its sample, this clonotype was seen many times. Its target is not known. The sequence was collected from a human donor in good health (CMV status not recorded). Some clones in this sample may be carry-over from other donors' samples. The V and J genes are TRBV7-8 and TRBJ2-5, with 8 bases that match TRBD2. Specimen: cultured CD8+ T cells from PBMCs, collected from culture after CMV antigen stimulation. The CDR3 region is CASSLMEVGRGQETQYF. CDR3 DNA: TGTGCCAGCAGCTTAATGGAGGTCGGGAGGGGGCAAGAGACCCAGTACTTC.